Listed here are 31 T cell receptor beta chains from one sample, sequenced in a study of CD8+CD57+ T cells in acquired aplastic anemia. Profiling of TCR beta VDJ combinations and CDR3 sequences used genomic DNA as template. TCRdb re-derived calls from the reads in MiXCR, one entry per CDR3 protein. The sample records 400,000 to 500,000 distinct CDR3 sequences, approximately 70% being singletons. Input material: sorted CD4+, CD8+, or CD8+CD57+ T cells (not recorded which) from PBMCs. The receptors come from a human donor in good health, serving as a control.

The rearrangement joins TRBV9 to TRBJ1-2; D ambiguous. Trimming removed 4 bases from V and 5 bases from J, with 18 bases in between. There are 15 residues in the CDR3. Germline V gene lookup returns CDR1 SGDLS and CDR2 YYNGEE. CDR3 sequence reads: CASSYGRMAEYGYTF. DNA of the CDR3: TGTGCCAGCAGCTACGGCCGTATGGCTGAGTATGGCTACACCTTC.

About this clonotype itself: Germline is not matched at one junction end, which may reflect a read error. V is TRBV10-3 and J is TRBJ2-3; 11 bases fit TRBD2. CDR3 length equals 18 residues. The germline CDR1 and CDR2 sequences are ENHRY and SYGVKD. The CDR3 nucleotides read TGTGCCAGCAGTGACCGTCTAGCGGGGGGCACTTTCACAGATACGCAGTATTTT. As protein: CASSDRLAGGTFTDTQYF.

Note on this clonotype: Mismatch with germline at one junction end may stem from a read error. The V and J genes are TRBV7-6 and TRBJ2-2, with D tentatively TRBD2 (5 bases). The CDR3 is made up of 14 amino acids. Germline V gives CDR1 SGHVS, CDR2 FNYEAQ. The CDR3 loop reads CASSPRIGEQVLWF. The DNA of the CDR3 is TGTGCCAGCAGCCCTCGTATCGGGGAGCAGGTGTTGTGGTTT.

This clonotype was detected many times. The CDR3 loop reads CSVEWNYGYTF. The CDR3, as DNA: TGCAGCGTTGAATGGAACTATGGCTACACCTTC. The chain has TRBV29-1 and TRBJ1-2; D is unresolved. Germline values: CDR1 SQVTM, CDR2 ANQGSEA. Trimming removed 2 bases at V and 2 bases at J, with 3 bases between. CDR3 length equals 11 residues.

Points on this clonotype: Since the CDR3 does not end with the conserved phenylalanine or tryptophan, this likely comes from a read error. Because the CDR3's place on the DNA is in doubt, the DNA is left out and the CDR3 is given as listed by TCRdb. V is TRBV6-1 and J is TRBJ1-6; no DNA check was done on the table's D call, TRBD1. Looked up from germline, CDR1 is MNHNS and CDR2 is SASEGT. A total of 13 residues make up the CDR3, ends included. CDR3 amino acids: CASTLRTAQPLPL.

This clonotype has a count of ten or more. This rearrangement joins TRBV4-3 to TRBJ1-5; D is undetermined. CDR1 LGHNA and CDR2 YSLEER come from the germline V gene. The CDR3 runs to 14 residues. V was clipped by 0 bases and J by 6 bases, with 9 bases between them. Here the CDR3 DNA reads TGCGCCAGCAGCCAAGAAATGTGGGGTCAGCCCCAGCATTTT. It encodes CASSQEMWGQPQHF.

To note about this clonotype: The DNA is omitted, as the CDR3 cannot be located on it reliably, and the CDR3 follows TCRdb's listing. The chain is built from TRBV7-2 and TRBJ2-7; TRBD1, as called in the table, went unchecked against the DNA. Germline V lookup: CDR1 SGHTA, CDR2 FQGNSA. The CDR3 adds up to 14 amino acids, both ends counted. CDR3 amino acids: CASRDTGHEQFFGF.

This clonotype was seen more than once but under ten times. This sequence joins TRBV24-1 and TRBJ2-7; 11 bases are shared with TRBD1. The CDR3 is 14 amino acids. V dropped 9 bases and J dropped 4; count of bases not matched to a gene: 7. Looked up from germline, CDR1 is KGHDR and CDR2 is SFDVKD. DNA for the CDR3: TGTGCCACCCCCGGGACAGGGGGAAGGTACGAGCAGTACTTC. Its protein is CATPGTGGRYEQYF.

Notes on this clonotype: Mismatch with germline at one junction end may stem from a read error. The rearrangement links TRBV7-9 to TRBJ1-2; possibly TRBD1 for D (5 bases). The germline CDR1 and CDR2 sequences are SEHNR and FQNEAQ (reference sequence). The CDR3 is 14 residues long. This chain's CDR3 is CASSWGRGGGSPLF. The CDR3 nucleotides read TGTGCCAGCAGCTGGGGCCGGGGTGGCGGTTCACCCCTCTTC.

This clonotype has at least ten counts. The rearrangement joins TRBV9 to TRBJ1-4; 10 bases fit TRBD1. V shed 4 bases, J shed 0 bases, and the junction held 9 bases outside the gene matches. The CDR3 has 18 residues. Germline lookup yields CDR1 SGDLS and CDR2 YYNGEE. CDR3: CASSTRTGGTATNEKLFF. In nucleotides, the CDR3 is TGTGCCAGCAGCACCCGGACAGGGGGGACAGCAACTAATGAAAAACTGTTTTTT.

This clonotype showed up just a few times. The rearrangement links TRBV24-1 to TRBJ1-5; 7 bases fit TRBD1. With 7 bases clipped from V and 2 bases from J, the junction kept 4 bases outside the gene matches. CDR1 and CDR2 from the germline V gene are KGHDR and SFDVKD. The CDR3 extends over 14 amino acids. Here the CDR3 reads CATRGTGGNQPQHF. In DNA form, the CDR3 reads TGTGCCACCAGAGGAACAGGGGGCAATCAGCCCCAGCATTTT.

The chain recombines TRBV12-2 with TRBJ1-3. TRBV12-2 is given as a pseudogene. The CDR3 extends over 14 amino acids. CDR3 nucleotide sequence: TGTGCCAGCCGCGTAGGGGTCTCTGGACACACCATATATTTT. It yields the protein CASRVGVSGHTIYF.

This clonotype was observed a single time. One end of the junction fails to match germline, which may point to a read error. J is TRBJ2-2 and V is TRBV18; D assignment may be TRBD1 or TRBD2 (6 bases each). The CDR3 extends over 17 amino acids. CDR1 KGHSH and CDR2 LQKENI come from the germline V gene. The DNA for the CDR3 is TGTGCCAGCTCACCATTTAAGCCAGTGCGGGACACCGGGGAGCAGTTTTTT. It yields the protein CASSPFKPVRDTGEQFF.

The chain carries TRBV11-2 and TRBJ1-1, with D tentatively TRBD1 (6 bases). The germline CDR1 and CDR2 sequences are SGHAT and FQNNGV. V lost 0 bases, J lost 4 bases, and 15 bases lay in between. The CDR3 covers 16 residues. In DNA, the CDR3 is TGTGCCAGCAGCTTAGAGGGGGGGGCCGTGGGCACTGAAGCTTTCTTT. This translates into CASSLEGGAVGTEAFF.

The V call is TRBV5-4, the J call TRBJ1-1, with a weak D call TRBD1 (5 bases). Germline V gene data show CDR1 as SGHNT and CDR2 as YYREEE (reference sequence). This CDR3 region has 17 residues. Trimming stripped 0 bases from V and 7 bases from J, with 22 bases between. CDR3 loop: CASSLAVMVAGDGEAFF. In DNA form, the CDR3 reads TGTGCCAGCAGCTTGGCTGTAATGGTAGCGGGGGATGGTGAAGCTTTCTTT. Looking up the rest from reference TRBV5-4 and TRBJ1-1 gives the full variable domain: ETGVTQSPTHLIKTRGQQVTLRCSSQSGHNTVSWYQQALGQGPQFIFQYYREEENGRGNFPPRFSGLQFPNYSSELNVNALELDDSALYLCASSLAVMVAGDGEAFFGQGTRLTVV.

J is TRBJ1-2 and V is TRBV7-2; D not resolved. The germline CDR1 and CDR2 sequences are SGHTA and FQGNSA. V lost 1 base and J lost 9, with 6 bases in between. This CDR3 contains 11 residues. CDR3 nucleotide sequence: TGTGCCAGCAGCTTAGGGCAGAGCTACACCTTC. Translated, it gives CASSLGQSYTF.

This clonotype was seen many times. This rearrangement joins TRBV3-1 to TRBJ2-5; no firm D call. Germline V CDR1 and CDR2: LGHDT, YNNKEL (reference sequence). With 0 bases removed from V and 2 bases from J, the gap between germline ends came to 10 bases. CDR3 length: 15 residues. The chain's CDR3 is CASSQDISRQETQYF. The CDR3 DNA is TGTGCCAGCAGCCAAGATATATCCAGGCAAGAGACCCAGTACTTC.

CDR3 coding DNA: TGCAGCGCCACGGGCGAAAGGGAAGCCTACGAGCAGTACTTC. Translating it yields CSATGEREAYEQYF. The chain recombines TRBV29-1 with TRBJ2-7; D is ambiguous. Trimming left V 7 bases short and J 2 bases short, with 18 bases between. Looked up from germline, CDR1 is SQVTM and CDR2 is ANQGSEA. This CDR3 has 14 amino acids.

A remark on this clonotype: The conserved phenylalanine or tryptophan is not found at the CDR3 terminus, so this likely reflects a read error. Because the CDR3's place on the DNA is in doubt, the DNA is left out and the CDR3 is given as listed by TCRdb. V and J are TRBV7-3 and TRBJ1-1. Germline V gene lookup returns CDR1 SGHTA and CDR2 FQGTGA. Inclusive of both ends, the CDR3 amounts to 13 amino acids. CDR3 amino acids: CASSFGLGTAALY.

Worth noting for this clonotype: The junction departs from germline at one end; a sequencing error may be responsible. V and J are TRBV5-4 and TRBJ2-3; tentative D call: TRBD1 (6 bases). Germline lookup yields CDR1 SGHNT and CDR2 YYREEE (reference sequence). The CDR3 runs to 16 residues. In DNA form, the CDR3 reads TGTGCCATCAGCTTTAAGATAGGGGGTAGCACAGATACGCAGTATTTT. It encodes CAISFKIGGSTDTQYF.

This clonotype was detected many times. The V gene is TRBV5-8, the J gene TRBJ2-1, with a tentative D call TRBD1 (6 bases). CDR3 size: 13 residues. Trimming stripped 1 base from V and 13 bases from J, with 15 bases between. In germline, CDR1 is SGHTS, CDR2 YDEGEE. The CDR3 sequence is CASSLKEGVGQFF. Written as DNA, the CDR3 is TGTGCCAGCAGCTTGAAAGAGGGGGTGGGACAGTTCTTC.

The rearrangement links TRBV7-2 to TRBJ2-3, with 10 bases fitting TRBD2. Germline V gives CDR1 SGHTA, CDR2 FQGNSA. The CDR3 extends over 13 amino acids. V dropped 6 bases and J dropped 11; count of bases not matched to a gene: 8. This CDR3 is CASSLAGDNEQYF. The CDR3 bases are TGTGCCAGCAGTCTAGCGGGGGACAATGAGCAGTATTTT.

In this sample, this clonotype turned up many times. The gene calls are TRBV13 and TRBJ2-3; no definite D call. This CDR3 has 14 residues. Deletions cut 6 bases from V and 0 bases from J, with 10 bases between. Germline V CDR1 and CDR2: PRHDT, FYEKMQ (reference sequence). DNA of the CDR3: TGTGCCAGCAGACCTATGACTAGCACAGATACGCAGTATTTT. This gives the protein CASRPMTSTDTQYF.

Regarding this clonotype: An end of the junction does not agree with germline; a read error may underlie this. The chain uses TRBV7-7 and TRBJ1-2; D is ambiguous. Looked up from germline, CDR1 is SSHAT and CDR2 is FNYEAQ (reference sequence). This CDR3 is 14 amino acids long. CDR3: CASSRGDGNYANTF. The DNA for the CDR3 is TGTGCTAGCAGCCGCGGTGACGGCAACTATGCAAACACCTTC.

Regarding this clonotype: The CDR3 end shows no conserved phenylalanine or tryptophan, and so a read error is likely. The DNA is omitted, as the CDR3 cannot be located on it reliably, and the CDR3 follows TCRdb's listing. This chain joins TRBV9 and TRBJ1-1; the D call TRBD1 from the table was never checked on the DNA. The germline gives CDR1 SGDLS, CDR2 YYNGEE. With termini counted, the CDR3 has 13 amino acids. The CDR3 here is CASSAEGFLEDVL.

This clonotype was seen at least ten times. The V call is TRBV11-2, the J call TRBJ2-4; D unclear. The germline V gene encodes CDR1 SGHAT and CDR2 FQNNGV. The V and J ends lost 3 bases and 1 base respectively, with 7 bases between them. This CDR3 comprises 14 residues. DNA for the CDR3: TGTGCCAGCAGCTTCGGTGGGGCCAAAAACATTCAGTACTTC. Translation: CASSFGGAKNIQYF.

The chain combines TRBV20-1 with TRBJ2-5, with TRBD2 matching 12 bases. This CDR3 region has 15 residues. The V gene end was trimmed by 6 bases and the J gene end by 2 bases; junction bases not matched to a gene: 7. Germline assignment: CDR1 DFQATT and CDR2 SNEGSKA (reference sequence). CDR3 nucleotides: TGCAGTGCCCCCGGGACTAGCGGGTCACAAGAGACCCAGTACTTC. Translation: CSAPGTSGSQETQYF.

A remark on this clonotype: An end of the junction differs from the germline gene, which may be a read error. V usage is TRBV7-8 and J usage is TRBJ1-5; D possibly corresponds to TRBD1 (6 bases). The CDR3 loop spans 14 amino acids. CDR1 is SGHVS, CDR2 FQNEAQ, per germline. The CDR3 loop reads CASSPTGNDQPHHF. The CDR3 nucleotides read TGTGCCAGCAGCCCCACAGGGAACGATCAGCCCCACCATTTT.

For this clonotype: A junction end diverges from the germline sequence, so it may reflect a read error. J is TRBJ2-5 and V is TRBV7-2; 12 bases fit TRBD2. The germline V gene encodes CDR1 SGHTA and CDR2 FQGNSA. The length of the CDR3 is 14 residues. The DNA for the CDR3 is TGTGCCAGCAGCTTAGGGACTAGCGGGGTCGGGGAGCACTTC. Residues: CASSLGTSGVGEHF.

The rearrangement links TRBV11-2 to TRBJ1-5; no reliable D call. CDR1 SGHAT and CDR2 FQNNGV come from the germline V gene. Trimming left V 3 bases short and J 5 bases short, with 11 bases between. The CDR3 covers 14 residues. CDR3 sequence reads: CASSFGSADQPQHF. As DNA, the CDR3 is TGTGCCAGCAGCTTTGGGTCCGCTGATCAGCCCCAGCATTTT.

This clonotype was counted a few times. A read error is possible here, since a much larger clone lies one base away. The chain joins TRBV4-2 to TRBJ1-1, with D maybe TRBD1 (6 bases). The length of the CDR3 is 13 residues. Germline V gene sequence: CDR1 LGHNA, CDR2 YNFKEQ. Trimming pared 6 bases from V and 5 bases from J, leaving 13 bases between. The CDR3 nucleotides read TGTGCCAGCAGAACGGGGGGCCTGACTGAAGCTTTCTTT. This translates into CASRTGGLTEAFF.